This TCR beta chain is drawn from a study of T-cell reconstitution after alpha-beta-depleted transplantation in children. This clonotype has just a few counts. One junction end disagrees with the germline gene, perhaps due to a read error. Unique molecular identifiers were incorporated during preparation of the TCRbeta library. MiXCR, applied by TCRdb to the PCR reads, yields one record per CDR3 protein. There are about 640,000 distinct CDR3 sequences in the sample; roughly 17% occur only once, and 1.1% lies in the top ten. Here the sequenced sample was PBMCs from the stem cell graft donor, taken from the stem cell graft. This receptor was obtained from a human donor who donated a stem cell graft to a child with acute myeloid leukemia.

The DNA for the CDR3 is TGTGCCAGCACCTGGGACAGGAATGTAGAGTCCCAGTACTTC. Protein product: CASTWDRNVESQYF. The chain joins TRBV7-8 to TRBJ2-5; 8 bases are shared with TRBD1. Per the germline V gene, CDR1 is SGHVS and CDR2 is FQNEAQ. The CDR3 has 14 amino acids.